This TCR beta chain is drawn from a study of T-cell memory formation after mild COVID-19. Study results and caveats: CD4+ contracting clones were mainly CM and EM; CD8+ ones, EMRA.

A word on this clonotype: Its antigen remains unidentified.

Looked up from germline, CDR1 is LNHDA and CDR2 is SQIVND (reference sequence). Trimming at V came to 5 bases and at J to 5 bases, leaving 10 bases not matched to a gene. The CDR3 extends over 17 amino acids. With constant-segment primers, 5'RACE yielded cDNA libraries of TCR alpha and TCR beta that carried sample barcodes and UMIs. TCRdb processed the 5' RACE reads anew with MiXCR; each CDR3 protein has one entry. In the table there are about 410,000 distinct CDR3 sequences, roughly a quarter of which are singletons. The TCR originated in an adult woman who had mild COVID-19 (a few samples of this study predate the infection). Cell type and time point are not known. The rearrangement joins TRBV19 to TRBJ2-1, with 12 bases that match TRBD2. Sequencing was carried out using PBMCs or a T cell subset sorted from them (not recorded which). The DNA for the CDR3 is TGTGCCAGTAGTCCCGGGACTAGCGGGTTCCCGGACAATGAGCAGTTCTTC. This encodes CASSPGTSGFPDNEQFF.